This T cell receptor beta chain stems from a study of blood T cell repertoires in COVID-19. Study-wide background: Researchers got acute and convalescent COVID-19 samples from the United States, Italy and Spain. T cells, B-cell-depleted T cells, or PBMCs supplied cDNA or gDNA.

In the original workflow: Amplification of reference gene primers provided the estimated nucleated cell counts. The table came from immunoSEQ multiplex PCR; TCRdb's copy has only in-frame clones and leaves some out. That table gives V, J and clone size, and the DNA gave D and trimming. The table lists approximately 300,000 clones, about 89% of them singletons, with under 7.5% in the top ten. With 2 bases removed from V and 0 bases from J, the gap between germline ends came to 8 bases. This CDR3 spans 14 amino acids. Germline CDR1 reads GTSNPN; CDR2 reads SVGIG (reference sequence). The source is a man aged 18 to 30 who had recovered from COVID-19. The chain is built from TRBV30 and TRBJ1-5, with a possible D match to TRBD1 (6 bases). Material: peripheral blood. Here the CDR3 reads CAWSSGASNQPQHF. The CDR3 DNA is TGTGCCTGGAGTTCAGGGGCTAGCAATCAGCCCCAGCATTTT.